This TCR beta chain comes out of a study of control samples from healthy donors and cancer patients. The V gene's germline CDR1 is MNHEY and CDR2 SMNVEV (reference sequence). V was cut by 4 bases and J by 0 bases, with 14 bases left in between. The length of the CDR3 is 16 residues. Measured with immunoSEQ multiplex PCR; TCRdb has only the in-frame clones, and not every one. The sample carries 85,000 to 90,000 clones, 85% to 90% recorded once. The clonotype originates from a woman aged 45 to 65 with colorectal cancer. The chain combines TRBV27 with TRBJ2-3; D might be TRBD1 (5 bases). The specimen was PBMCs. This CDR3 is CASSSLRQFSTDTQYF. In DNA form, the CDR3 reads TGTGCCAGCAGTTCCCTGAGACAGTTTAGCACAGATACGCAGTATTTT.